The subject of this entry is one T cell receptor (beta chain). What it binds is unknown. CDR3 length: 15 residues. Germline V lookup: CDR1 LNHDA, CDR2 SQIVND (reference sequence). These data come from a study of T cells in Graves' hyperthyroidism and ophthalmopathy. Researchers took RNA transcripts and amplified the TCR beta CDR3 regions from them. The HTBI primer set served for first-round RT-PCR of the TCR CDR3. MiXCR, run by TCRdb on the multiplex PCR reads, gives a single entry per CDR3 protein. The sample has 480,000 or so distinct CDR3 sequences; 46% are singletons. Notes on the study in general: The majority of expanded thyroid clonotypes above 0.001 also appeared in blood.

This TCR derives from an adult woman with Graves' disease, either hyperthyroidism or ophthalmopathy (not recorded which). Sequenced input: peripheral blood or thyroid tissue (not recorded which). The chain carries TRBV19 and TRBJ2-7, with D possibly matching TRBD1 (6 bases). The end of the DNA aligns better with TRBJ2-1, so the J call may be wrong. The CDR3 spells CASSTPGQRDNEQFF. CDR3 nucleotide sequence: TGTGCCAGTAGTACCCCGGGACAACGAGACAATGAGCAGTTCTTC.